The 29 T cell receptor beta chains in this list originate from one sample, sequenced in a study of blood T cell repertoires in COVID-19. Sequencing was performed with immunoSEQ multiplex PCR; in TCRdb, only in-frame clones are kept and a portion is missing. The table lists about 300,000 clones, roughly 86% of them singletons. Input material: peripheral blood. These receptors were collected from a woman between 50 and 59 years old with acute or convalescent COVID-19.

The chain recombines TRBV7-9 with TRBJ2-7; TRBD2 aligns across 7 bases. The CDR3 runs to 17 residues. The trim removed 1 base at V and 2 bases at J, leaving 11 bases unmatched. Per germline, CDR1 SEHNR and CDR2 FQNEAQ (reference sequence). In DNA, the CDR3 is TGTGCCAGCAGCTTAGTCAGGCCTAGCGGTTTCACCTACGAGCAGTACTTC. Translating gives CASSLVRPSGFTYEQYF.

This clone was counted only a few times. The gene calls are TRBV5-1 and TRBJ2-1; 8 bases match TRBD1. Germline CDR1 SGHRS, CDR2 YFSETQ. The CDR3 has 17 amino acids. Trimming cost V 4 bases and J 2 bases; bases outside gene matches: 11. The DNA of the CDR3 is TGCGCCAGCAGCCAGCCCCGGGACAGGTTCACCTACAATGAGCAGTTCTTC. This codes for CASSQPRDRFTYNEQFF.

Here the CDR3 DNA reads TGTGCCAGCAGCCCCCGGGGTAGTACGCAGTATTTT. Translating gives CASSPRGSTQYF. The chain carries TRBV11-3 and TRBJ2-3; a weak D match, TRBD2 (5 bases). V was pared by 5 bases and J by 8 bases, with 11 bases between. Germline V gene lookup returns CDR1 SGHNT and CDR2 YENEEA. This CDR3 region has 12 residues.

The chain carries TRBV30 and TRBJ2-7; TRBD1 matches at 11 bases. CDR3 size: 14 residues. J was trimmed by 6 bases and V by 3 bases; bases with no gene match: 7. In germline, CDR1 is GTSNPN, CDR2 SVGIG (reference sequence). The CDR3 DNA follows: TGTGCCTGGAGGCCTCCGGGACAGGGGGGCGAGCAGTACTTC. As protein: CAWRPPGQGGEQYF.

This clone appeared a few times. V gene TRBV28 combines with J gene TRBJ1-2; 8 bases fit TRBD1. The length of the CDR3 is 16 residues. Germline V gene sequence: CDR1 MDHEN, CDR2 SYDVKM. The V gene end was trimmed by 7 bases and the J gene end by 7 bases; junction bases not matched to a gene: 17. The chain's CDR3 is CASNTQGGNSGFGYTF. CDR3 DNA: TGTGCCAGCAACACACAGGGGGGTAACAGCGGTTTTGGCTACACCTTC.

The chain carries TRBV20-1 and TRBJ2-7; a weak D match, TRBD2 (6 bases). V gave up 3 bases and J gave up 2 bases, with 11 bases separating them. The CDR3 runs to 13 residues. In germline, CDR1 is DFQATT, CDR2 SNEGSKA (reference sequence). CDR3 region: CSASFAGTYEQYF. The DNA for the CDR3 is TGCAGTGCTAGTTTTGCGGGAACCTACGAGCAGTACTTC.

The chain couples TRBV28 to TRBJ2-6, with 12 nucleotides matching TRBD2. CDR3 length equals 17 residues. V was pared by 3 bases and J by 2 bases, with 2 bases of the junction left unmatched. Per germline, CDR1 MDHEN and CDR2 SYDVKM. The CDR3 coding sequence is TGTGCCAGCAGTTTGACTAGCGGGAGACCTGGGGCCAACGTCCTGACTTTC. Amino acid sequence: CASSLTSGRPGANVLTF.

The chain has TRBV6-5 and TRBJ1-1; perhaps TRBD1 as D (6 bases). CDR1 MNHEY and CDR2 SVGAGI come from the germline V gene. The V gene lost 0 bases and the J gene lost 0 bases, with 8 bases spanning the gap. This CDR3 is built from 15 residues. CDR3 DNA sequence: TGTGCCAGCAGTTACTCGGACAGCATGAACACTGAAGCTTTCTTT. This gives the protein CASSYSDSMNTEAFF.

CDR3 region: CASSVQGAGSNQPQHF. The CDR3 DNA reads as TGTGCCAGCAGCGTACAGGGGGCAGGAAGCAATCAGCCCCAGCATTTT. V and J are TRBV7-2 and TRBJ1-5, with TRBD1 matching 9 bases. The CDR3 loop spans 16 amino acids. Germline V gene data show CDR1 as SGHTA and CDR2 as FQGNSA. J lost 1 base, V lost 5 bases, and 6 bases had no gene match.

The CDR3 DNA follows: TGTGCCAGCACCCGGGACAGGAACAACAATGAGCAGTTCTTC. Encoded protein: CASTRDRNNNEQFF. The gene calls are TRBV27 and TRBJ2-1; 8 bases map to TRBD1. The CDR3 covers 14 residues. CDR1 is MNHEY, CDR2 SMNVEV, per germline (reference sequence). J lost 5 bases, V lost 7 bases, and 7 bases had no gene match.

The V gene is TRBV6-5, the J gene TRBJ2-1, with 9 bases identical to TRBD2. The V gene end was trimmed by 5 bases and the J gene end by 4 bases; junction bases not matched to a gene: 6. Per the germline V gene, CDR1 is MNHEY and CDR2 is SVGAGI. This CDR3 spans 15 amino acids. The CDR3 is CASSPSGIEYNEQFF. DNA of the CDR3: TGTGCCAGCAGTCCTAGCGGGATCGAGTACAATGAGCAGTTCTTC.

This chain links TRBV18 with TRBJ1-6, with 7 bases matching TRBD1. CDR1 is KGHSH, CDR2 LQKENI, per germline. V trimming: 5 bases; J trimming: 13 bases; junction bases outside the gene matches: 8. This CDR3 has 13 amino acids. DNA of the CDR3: TGTGCCAGCTCAACAGGGGCCCCTTCGCCCCTCCACTTT. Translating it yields CASSTGAPSPLHF.

The chain's CDR3 is CASSLPGMGGQSSGNTIYF. CDR3 in DNA: TGTGCCAGCAGTTTACCCGGGATGGGGGGGCAAAGCTCTGGAAACACCATATATTTT. The genes are TRBV28 and TRBJ1-3; the D gene is possibly TRBD1 (6 bases). This CDR3 comprises 19 residues. Looked up from germline, CDR1 is MDHEN and CDR2 is SYDVKM. The germline V and J ends were trimmed by 2 bases and 0 bases, with 20 bases remaining between them.

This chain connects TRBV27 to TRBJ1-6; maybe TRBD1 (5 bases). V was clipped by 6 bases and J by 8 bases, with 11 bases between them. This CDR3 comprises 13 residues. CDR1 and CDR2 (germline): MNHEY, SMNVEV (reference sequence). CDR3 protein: CASSWGGDSPLHF. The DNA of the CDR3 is TGTGCCAGCAGCTGGGGGGGAGATTCACCCCTCCACTTT.

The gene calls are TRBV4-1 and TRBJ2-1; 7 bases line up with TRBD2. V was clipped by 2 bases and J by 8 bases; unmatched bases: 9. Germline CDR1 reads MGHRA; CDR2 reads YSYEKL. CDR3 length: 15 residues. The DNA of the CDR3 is TGCGCCAGCAGCCAATTGGGGAGGGTTGTGGATGAGCAGTTCTTC. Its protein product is CASSQLGRVVDEQFF.

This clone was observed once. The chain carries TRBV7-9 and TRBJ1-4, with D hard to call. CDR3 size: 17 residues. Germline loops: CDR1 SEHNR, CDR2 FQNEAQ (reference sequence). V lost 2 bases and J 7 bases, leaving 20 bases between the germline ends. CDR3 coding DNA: TGTGCCAGCAGCTTATTTACCTTGGTATTCGAGGGTGAAAAACTGTTTTTT. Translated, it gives CASSLFTLVFEGEKLFF.

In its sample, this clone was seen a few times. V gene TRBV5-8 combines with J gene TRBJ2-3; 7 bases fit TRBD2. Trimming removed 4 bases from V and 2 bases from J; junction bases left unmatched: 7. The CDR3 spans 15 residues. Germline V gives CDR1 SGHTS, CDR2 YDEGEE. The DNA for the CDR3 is TGTGCCAGCAGCCGAGCGGGATTGTACACAGATACGCAGTATTTT. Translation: CASSRAGLYTDTQYF.

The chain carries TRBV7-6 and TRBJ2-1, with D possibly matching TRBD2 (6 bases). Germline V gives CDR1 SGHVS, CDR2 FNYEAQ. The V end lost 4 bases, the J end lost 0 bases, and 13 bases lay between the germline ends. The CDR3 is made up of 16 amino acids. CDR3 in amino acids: CASSSTGGSSYNEQFF. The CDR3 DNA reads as TGTGCCAGCAGCTCAACCGGGGGTAGCTCCTACAATGAGCAGTTCTTC.

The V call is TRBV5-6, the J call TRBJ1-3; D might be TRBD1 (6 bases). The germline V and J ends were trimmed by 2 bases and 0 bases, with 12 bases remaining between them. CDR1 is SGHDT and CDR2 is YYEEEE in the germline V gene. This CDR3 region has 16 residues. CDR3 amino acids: CASSFRQVLSGNTIYF. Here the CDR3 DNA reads TGTGCCAGCAGCTTCCGACAGGTTCTCTCTGGAAACACCATATATTTT.

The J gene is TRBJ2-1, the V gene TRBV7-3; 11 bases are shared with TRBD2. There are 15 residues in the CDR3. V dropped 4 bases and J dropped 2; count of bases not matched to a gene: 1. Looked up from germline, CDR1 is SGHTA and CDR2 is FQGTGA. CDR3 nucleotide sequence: TGTGCCAGCAGCTCACTAGCGGGAGCCTACAATGAGCAGTTCTTC. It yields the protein CASSSLAGAYNEQFF.

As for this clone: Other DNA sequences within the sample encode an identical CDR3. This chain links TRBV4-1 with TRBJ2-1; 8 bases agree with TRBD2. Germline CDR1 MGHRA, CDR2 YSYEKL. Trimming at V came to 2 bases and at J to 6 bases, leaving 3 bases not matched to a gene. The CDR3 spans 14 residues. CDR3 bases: TGCGCCAGCAGCCAATCGGGAGGGCTCAATGAGCAGTTCTTC. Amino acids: CASSQSGGLNEQFF.

CDR3 sequence reads: CASSPPGGRGTDTQYF. CDR3 bases: TGTGCCAGCAGCCCCCCCGGCGGGAGGGGCACAGATACGCAGTATTTT. The rearrangement uses TRBV9 and TRBJ2-3; 9 bases match TRBD2. The CDR3 is 16 residues long. Trimming cost V 4 bases and J 1 base; bases outside gene matches: 7. In germline, CDR1 is SGDLS, CDR2 YYNGEE.

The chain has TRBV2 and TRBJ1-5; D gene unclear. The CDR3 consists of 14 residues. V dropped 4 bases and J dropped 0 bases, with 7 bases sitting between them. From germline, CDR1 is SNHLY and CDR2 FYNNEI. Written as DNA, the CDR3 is TGTGCCAGCAGTGGGGCAAATAGCAATCAGCCCCAGCATTTT. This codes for CASSGANSNQPQHF.

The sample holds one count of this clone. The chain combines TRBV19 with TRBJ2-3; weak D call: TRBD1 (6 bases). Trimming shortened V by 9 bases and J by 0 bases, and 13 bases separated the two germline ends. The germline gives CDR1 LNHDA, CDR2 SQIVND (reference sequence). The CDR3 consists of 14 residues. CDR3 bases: TGTGCCAGCAGGGACATGGCAAGCACAGATACGCAGTATTTT. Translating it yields CASRDMASTDTQYF.

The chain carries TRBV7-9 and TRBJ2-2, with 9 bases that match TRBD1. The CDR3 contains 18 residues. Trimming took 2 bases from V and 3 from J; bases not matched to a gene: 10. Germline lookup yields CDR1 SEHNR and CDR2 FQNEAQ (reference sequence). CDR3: CASSLPATGTGYTGELFF. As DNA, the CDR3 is TGTGCCAGCAGCTTACCAGCCACCGGGACAGGGTACACCGGGGAGCTGTTTTTT.

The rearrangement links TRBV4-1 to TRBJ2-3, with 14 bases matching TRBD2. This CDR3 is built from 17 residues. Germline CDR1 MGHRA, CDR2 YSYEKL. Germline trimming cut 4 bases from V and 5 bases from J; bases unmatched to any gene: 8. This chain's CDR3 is CASSPTGTSGRVDTQYF. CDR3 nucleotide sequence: TGCGCCAGCAGCCCTACCGGGACTAGCGGGAGAGTAGATACGCAGTATTTT.

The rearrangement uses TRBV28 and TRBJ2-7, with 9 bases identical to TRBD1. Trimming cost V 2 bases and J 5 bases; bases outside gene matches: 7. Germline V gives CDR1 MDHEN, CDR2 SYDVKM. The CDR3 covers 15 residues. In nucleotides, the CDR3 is TGTGCCAGCAGTTTACCCGGGACAGGGACCCACGAGCAGTACTTC. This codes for CASSLPGTGTHEQYF.

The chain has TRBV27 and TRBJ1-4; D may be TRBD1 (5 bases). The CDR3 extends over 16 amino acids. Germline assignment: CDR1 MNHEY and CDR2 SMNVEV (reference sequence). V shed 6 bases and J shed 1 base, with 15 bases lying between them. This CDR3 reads CASRPAGLGTNEKLFF. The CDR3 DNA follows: TGTGCCAGCAGACCCGCAGGGTTGGGAACTAATGAAAAACTGTTTTTT.

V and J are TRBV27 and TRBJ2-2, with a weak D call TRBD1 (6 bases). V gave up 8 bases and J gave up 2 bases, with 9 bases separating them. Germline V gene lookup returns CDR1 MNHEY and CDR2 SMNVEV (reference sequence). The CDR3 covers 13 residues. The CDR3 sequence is CASRDTNTGELFF. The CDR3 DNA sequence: TGTGCCAGCCGGGACACTAACACCGGGGAGCTGTTTTTT.